These T cell receptor beta chains were read from a single sample in a study of T-cell reconstitution after alpha-beta-depleted transplantation in children. TCRdb reprocessed the PCR reads with MiXCR, giving one entry per CDR3 protein. Seen here are about 540,000 distinct CDR3 sequences, about 16% observed once, and the top ten hold 2.5% to 4%. Sequenced here: PBMCs from the stem cell graft donor, sampled from the stem cell graft. These receptors all come from a human donor who donated a stem cell graft to a child with acute lymphoblastic leukemia. CDR3s leave out the opening cysteine and the closing phenylalanine or tryptophan. The D gene is left open where the match is weak.

>NA|TRBV7-3|TRBJ2-2
ASGLASGTGELF
>TRBD1|TRBV25-1|TRBJ2-1
ASSELPGQGYNEQF
>NA|TRBV7-9|TRBJ1-1
ASSLGLAEAF
>NA|TRBV29-1|TRBJ2-2
SVTQVTGELF
>TRBD2|TRBV7-3|TRBJ2-5
ASSATSVPQETQY
>NA|TRBV5-1|TRBJ1-5
ASSLDTGARQPQH
>TRBD2|TRBV29-1|TRBJ2-3
SVEDGGGSRTDTQY
>TRBD1|TRBV5-6|TRBJ2-3
ASTDPRLSGTADTDTQY
>NA|TRBV20-1|TRBJ2-3
SARERKQVLDTQY
>NA|TRBV9|TRBJ1-1
ASSGTEKILNTEAF
>NA|TRBV5-6|TRBJ2-3
ASSLGGPNTQY
>NA|TRBV27|TRBJ1-2
ASALSGTLNGYT
>NA|TRBV12-3/TRBV12-4|TRBJ2-1
ASSSGGYNEQF
>NA|TRBV20-1|TRBJ1-4
SAIHSGREKLF
>NA|TRBV18|TRBJ2-5
ASSRAGDGETQY
>TRBD2|TRBV10-2|TRBJ2-1
ASSEPGTSGPTNEQF
>NA|TRBV20-1|TRBJ2-1
RWVGQYNEQF
>NA|TRBV18|TRBJ2-1
ASSPLAPLSYNEQF
>TRBD1|TRBV7-9|TRBJ1-1
ASSSLQGRTTEAF
>NA|TRBV5-1|TRBJ1-2
ASSLDGRNYGYT
>TRBD1|TRBV7-9|TRBJ2-4
ASSLSGGGYIQY
>NA|TRBV12-1|TRBJ2-7
ASRRPGQGDNEQY
>NA|TRBV5-6|TRBJ1-5
ASSLATGSNQPQH
>TRBD2|TRBV7-3|TRBJ2-1
ASSSPGLAGVEQF
>NA|TRBV12-3/TRBV12-4|TRBJ1-5
ASSLDSDSNQPQH
>NA|TRBV27|TRBJ2-5
ASSLLGAGGETQY
>NA|TRBV12-3/TRBV12-4|TRBJ2-3
ASTVDRVVDTQY
>NA|TRBV5-4|TRBJ2-1
ASSLDRRGVNNEQF
>NA|TRBV6-1|TRBJ1-4
ASGQETNEKLF
>TRBD2|TRBV2|TRBJ2-5
ASSEERGSGETQY
>NA|TRBV5-1|TRBJ2-1
ASAGGAASPNEQF
>NA|TRBV10-3|TRBJ1-1
AISGTSVGVINTEAF
>NA|TRBV20-1|TRBJ1-1
SATDPNTEAF